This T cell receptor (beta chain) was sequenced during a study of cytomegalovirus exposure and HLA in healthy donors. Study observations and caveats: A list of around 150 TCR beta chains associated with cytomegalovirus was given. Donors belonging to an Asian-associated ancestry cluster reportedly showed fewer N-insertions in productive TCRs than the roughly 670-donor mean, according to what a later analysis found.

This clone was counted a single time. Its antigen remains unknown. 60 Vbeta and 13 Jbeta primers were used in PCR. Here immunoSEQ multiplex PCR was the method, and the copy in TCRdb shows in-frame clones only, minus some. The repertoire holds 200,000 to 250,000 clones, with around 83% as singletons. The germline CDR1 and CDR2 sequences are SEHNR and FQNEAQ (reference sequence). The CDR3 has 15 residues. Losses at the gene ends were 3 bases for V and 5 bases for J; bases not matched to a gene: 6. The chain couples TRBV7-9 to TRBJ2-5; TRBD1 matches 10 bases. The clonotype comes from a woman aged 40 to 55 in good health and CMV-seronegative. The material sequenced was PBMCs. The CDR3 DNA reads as TGTGCCAGCAGCTTGGGGATGACAGGGGGCGAGACCCAGTACTTC. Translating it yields CASSLGMTGGETQYF.